Listed here are 9 T cell receptor beta chains from one sample, sequenced in a study of shared clonotypes between healthy human individuals. Profiling relied on immunoSEQ multiplex PCR, and the TCRdb table lists in-frame clones only, not all of them. The table records fewer than 1 million clones, 90% to 98% of them present only once. Naive CD8 cells comprised CD45RO-negative, CCR7-positively selected cells, excluding terminally differentiated effector memory CD45RA+ cells. The source material was naive CD8+ T cells sorted from blood. All receptors come from a man aged 25-45 years in good health.

The rearrangement links TRBV4-3 to TRBJ2-1; TRBD2 agrees at 13 bases. CDR3 length: 15 amino acids. Germline trimming cut 3 bases from V and 6 bases from J; bases unmatched to any gene: 2. Germline CDR1 is LGHNA and CDR2 is YSLEER. The CDR3 region has the DNA TGCGCCAGCAGCCATGGGACTAGCGGGACCAATGAGCAGTTCTTC. Protein sequence: CASSHGTSGTNEQFF.

The rearrangement joins TRBV11-2 to TRBJ1-4, with unresolved D. Trimming shortened V by 5 bases and J by 2 bases, and 18 bases separated the two germline ends. CDR1 is SGHAT and CDR2 is FQNNGV in the germline V gene. The CDR3 sequence is 17 residues long. CDR3 in DNA: TGTGCCAGCAGCCCCCAAGGGCCGGGCTTCACTAATGAAAAACTGTTTTTT. The encoded protein is CASSPQGPGFTNEKLFF.

The chain couples TRBV28 to TRBJ1-5; no clear D. V gave up 5 bases and J gave up 4 bases, with 9 bases separating them. Germline assignment: CDR1 MDHEN and CDR2 SYDVKM. The CDR3 has 13 amino acids. The CDR3 region is CASSPTRNQPQHF. As DNA, the CDR3 is TGTGCCAGCAGTCCGACCAGGAATCAGCCCCAGCATTTT.

The chain uses TRBV18 and TRBJ2-1; 7 bases are shared with TRBD2. This CDR3 spans 16 amino acids. V lost 1 base, J lost 8 bases, and 11 bases stayed unmatched. CDR1 and CDR2 (germline): KGHSH, LQKENI. In DNA, the CDR3 is TGTGCCAGCTCACCACGCTCGCGGGAGAGGCGACATGAGCAGTTCTTC. It translates to CASSPRSRERRHEQFF.

The chain couples TRBV5-8 to TRBJ1-1, with D possibly being TRBD1 (5 bases). V dropped 0 bases and J dropped 7 bases, with 16 bases sitting between them. CDR3 length: 15 amino acids. Germline loops: CDR1 SGHTS, CDR2 YDEGEE. DNA of the CDR3: TGTGCCAGCAGCTTGGGGGTTTCGGGACTAGGTGAAGCTTTCTTT. It yields the protein CASSLGVSGLGEAFF.

The chain combines TRBV7-9 with TRBJ2-1; 7 positions match TRBD2. The CDR3 sequence is 15 residues long. Trimming at V came to 5 bases and at J to 6 bases, leaving 10 bases not matched to a gene. Germline V CDR1 and CDR2: SEHNR, FQNEAQ (reference sequence). The CDR3 here is CASSRFTSEGNEQFF. CDR3 DNA: TGTGCCAGCAGCCGTTTCACTAGCGAGGGCAATGAGCAGTTCTTC.

The chain joins TRBV9 to TRBJ1-2, with 12 bases lining up with TRBD1. CDR3 length: 16 residues. V dropped 3 bases and J dropped 7; count of bases not matched to a gene: 10. Germline V lookup: CDR1 SGDLS, CDR2 YYNGEE. In DNA form, the CDR3 reads TGTGCCAGCAGCGACAACCCGGGACAGGGGGCCGTTGGCTACACCTTC. This sequence encodes CASSDNPGQGAVGYTF.

The chain is built from TRBV10-1 and TRBJ2-7; tentative D call: TRBD2 (6 bases). Trimming took off 6 bases at V and 1 base at J, with 13 bases between the two ends. This CDR3 has 14 residues. CDR1 is WNHNN, CDR2 SYGVQD, per germline (reference sequence). CDR3 region: CASRWGDRSYEQYF. The CDR3 region has the DNA TGCGCCAGCAGATGGGGGGATCGTTCCTACGAGCAGTACTTC.

The chain carries TRBV19 and TRBJ2-7, with 7 bases identical to TRBD1. The germline V gene has CDR1 LNHDA and CDR2 SQIVND (reference sequence). CDR3 length equals 15 residues. V lost 7 bases and J lost 2; bases outside the gene matches: 11. CDR3 sequence reads: CASTPSPGTAYEQYF. The DNA of the CDR3 is TGTGCCAGTACGCCGAGTCCCGGGACAGCCTACGAGCAGTACTTC.